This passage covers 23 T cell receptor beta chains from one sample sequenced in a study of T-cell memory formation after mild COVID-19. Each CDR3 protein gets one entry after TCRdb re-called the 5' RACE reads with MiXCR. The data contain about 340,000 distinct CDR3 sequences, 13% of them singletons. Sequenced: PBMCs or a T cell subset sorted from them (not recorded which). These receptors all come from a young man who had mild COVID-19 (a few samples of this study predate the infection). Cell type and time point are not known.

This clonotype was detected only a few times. The CDR3: CASSVALRDRVNTEAFF. DNA for the CDR3: TGTGCCAGCAGCGTGGCCCTTCGGGACAGGGTAAACACTGAAGCTTTCTTT. The chain couples TRBV7-9 to TRBJ1-1; TRBD1 matches at 9 bases. The CDR3 totals 17 residues. J gave up 2 bases and V 5 bases, and 12 bases lay outside the gene matches. The germline CDR1 and CDR2 sequences are SEHNR and FQNEAQ (reference sequence).

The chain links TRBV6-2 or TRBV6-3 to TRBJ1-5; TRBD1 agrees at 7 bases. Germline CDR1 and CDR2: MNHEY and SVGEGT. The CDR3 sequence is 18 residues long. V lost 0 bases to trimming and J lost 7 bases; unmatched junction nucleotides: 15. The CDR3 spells CASSYSLGRQGFGQPQHF. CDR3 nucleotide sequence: TGTGCCAGCAGTTACTCGTTGGGGCGACAGGGTTTTGGGCAGCCCCAGCATTTT.

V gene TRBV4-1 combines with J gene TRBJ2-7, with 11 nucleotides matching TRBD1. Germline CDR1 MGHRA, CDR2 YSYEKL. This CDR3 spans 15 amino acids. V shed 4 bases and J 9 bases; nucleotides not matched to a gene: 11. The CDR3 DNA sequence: TGCGCCAGCAGCCTCCTCCAGGACAGGGGGCATCGGCAGTACTTC. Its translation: CASSLLQDRGHRQYF.

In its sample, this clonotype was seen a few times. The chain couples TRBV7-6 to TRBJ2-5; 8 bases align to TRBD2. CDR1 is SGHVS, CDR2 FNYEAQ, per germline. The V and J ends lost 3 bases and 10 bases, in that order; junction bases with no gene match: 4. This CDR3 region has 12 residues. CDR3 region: CASSFGGVGQYF. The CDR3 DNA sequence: TGTGCCAGCAGCTTCGGGGGGGTGGGCCAGTACTTC.

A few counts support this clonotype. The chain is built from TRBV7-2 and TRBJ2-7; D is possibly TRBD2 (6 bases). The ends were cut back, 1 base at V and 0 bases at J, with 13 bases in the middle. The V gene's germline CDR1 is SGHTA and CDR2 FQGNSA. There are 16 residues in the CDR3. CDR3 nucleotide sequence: TGTGCCAGCAGCTTAGTTATGGGGGGAGGCTCCTACGAGCAGTACTTC. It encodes CASSLVMGGGSYEQYF.

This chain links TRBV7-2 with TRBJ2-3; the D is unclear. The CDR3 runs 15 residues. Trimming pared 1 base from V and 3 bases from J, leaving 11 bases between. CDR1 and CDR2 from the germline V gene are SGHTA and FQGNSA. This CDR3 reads CASSLVGRVTDTQYF. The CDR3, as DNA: TGTGCCAGCAGCTTAGTTGGTCGGGTTACAGATACGCAGTATTTT.

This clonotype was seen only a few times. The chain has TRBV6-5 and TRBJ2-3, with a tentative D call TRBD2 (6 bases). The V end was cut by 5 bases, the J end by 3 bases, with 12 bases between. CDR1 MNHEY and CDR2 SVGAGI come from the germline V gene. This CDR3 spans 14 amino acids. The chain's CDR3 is CASSGGTRTDTQYF. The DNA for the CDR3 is TGTGCCAGCAGTGGGGGGACGCGAACAGATACGCAGTATTTT.

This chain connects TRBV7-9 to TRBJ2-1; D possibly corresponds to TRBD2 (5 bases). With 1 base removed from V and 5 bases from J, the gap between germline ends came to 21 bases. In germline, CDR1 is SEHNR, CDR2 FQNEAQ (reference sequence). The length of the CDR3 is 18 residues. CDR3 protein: CASSLGVGVLAGHNEQFF. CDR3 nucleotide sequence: TGTGCCAGCAGCTTAGGCGTCGGCGTTCTAGCCGGACACAATGAGCAGTTCTTC.

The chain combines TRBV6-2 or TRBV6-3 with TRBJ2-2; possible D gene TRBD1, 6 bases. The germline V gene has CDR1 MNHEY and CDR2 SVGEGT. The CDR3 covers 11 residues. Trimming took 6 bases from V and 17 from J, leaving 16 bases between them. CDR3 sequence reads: CASSNGQFIFF. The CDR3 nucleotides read TGTGCCAGCAGCAACGGACAGTTTATTTTTTTT.

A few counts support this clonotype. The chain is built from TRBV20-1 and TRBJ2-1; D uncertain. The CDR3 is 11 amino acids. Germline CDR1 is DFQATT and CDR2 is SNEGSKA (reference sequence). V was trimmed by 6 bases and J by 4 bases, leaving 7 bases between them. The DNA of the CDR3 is TGCAGTGCCCCTTGGTACAATGAGCAGTTCTTC. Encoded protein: CSAPWYNEQFF.

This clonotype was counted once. This CDR3 reads CASRFQGTSVGYTF. DNA of the CDR3: TGCGCCAGCAGGTTCCAGGGAACGTCGGTTGGCTACACCTTC. V and J are TRBV5-1 and TRBJ1-2; D possibly corresponds to TRBD1 (5 bases). Trimming took off 5 bases at V and 7 bases at J, with 18 bases between the two ends. Germline CDR1 reads SGHRS; CDR2 reads YFSETQ. This CDR3 has 14 residues.

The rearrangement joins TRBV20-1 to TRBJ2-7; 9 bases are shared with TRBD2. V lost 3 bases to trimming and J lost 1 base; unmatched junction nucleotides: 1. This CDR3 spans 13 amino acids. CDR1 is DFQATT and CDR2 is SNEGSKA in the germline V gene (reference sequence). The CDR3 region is CSARTSGSYEQYV. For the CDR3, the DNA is TGCAGTGCTAGGACTAGCGGTTCCTACGAGCAGTACGTC.

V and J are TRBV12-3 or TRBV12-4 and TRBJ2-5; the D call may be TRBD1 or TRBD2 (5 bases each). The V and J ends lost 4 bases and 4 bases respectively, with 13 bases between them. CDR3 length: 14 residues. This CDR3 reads CASSSSGSLETQYF. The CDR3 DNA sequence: TGTGCCAGCAGTTCGTCAGGGAGCTTAGAGACCCAGTACTTC.

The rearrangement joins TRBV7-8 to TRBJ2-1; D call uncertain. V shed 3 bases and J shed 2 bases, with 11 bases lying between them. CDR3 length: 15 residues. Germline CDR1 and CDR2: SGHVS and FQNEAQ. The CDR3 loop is CASSLERVPYNEQFF. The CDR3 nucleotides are TGTGCCAGCAGCTTGGAGAGAGTCCCCTACAATGAGCAGTTCTTC. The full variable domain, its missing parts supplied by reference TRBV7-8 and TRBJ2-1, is GAGVSQSPRYKVAKRGQDVALRCDPISGHVSLFWYQQALGQGPEFLTYFQNEAQLDKSGLPSDRFFAERPEGSVSTLKIQRTQQEDSAVYLCASSLERVPYNEQFFGPGTRLTVL.

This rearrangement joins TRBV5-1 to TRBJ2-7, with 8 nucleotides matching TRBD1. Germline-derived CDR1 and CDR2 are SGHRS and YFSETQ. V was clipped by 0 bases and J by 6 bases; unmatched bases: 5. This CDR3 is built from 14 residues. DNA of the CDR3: TGCGCCAGCAGCTTGGACCAGGGGGCCCGCGAGCAGTACTTC. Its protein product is CASSLDQGAREQYF.

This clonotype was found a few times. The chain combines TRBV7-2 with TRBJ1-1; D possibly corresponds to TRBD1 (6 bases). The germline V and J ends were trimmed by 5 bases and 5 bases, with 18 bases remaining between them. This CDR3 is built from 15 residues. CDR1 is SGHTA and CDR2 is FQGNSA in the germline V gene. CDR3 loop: CASSPPAGGGTEAFF. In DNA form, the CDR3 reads TGTGCCAGCAGCCCCCCGGCGGGGGGCGGGACTGAAGCTTTCTTT.

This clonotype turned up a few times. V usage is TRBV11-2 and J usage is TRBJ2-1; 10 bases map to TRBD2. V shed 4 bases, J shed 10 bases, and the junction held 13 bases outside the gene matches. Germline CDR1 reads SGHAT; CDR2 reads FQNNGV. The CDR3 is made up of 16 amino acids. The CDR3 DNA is TGTGCCAGCAGCTCCCGGGGGAGCGGGGGGGCTTGGGAGCAGTTCTTC. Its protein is CASSSRGSGGAWEQFF.

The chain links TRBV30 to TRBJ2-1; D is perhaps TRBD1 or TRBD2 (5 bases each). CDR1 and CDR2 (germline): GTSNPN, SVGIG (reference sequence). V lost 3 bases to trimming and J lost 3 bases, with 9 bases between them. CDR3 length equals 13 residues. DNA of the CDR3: TGTGCCTGGAGGGGGGTCAACTACAATGAGCAGTTCTTC. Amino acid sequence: CAWRGVNYNEQFF.

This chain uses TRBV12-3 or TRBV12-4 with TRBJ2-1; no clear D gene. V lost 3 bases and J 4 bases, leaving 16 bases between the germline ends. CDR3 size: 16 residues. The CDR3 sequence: CASSFPTNLPYNEQFF. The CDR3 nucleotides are TGTGCCAGCAGTTTCCCCACAAATCTTCCTTACAATGAGCAGTTCTTC.

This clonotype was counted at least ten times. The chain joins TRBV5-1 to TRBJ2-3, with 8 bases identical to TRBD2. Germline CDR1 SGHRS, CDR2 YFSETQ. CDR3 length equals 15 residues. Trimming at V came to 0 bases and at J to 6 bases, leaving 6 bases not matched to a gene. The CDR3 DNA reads TGCGCCAGCAGCTTGGCCGGGGGGGCATCCGATACGCAGTATTTT. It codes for CASSLAGGASDTQYF.

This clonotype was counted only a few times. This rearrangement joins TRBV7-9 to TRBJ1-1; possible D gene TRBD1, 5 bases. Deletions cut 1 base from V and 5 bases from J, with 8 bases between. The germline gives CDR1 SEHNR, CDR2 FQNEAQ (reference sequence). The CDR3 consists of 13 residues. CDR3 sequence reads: CASSLEGATEAFF. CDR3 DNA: TGTGCCAGCAGCTTAGAAGGGGCAACTGAAGCTTTCTTT.

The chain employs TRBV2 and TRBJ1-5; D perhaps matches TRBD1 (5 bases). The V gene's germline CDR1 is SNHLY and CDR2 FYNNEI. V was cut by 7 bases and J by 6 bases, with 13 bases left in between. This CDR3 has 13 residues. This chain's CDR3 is CASNGQGAQPQHF. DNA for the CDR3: TGTGCCAGCAATGGTCAGGGAGCTCAGCCCCAGCATTTT.

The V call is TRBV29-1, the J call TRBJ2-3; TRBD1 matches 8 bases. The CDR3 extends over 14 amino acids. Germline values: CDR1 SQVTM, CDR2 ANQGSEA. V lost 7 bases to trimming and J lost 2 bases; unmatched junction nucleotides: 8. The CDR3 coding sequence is TGCAGCGCCCTACGGACAGGGACCACAGATACGCAGTATTTT. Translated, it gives CSALRTGTTDTQYF.